Each of the 13 T cell receptor beta chains below was sequenced from the same sample in a study of blood T cell repertoires in COVID-19. The assay was immunoSEQ multiplex PCR, and TCRdb's table has in-frame clones only and misses some. Of some 220,000 clones listed, 86% were seen once; the top ten hold over 3%. Sequenced input: PBMCs or T cells enriched from blood (not recorded which). These receptors were taken from a woman aged 40 to 55 with acute COVID-19.

The chain joins TRBV20-1 to TRBJ2-1, with 14 nucleotides matching TRBD2. Losses at the gene ends were 3 bases for V and 5 bases for J; bases not matched to a gene: 21. This CDR3 region has 21 residues. Looked up from germline, CDR1 is DFQATT and CDR2 is SNEGSKA (reference sequence). CDR3 coding DNA: TGCAGTGCTAGTCTAGATCAGAGACTAGCGGGGGGGCAGTGGCTAAACAATGAGCAGTTCTTC. It encodes CSASLDQRLAGGQWLNNEQFF.

The chain couples TRBV5-1 to TRBJ1-1; TRBD1 agrees at 7 bases. The CDR3 has 16 amino acids. CDR1 SGHRS and CDR2 YFSETQ come from the germline V gene. Germline trimming cut 4 bases from V and 0 bases from J; bases unmatched to any gene: 9. This chain's CDR3 is CASSHGQVFLNTEAFF. CDR3 sequence (DNA): TGCGCCAGCAGCCATGGACAGGTCTTCTTGAACACTGAAGCTTTCTTT.

V is TRBV3-1 (or the pseudogene TRBV3-2) and J is TRBJ2-5; 7 bases are a match to TRBD2. CDR3 size: 17 residues. Unmatched junction bases numbered 13, after V lost 4 bases and J lost 2 bases. CDR1 LGHDT and CDR2 YNNKEL come from the germline V gene (reference sequence). This CDR3 reads CASSPYLTSAVQETQYF. Here the CDR3 DNA reads TGTGCCAGCAGCCCCTACCTTACTAGCGCGGTACAAGAGACCCAGTACTTC.

V is TRBV5-1 and J is TRBJ2-2; D gene uncertain. V lost 5 bases to trimming and J lost 1 base, with 9 bases between them. There are 14 residues in the CDR3. Germline V CDR1 and CDR2: SGHRS, YFSETQ. The CDR3 protein is CASRYSQNTGELFF. The DNA for the CDR3 is TGCGCCAGCAGGTACAGCCAGAACACCGGGGAGCTGTTTTTT.

This sequence joins TRBV6-1 and TRBJ2-3, with 7 positions matching TRBD2. Germline CDR1 reads MNHNS; CDR2 reads SASEGT. V was clipped by 2 bases and J by 4 bases; unmatched bases: 12. The length of the CDR3 is 17 residues. The CDR3 sequence is CASSEWEGRIRPDTQYF. The CDR3 nucleotides are TGTGCCAGCAGTGAATGGGAGGGACGGATACGGCCAGATACGCAGTATTTT.

This clone was observed once. The chain is built from TRBV11-1 and TRBJ2-5; 7 positions agree with TRBD1. The CDR3 extends over 15 amino acids. The trim removed 1 base at V and 4 bases at J, leaving 6 bases unmatched. Germline V gene sequence: CDR1 SGHAT, CDR2 FQDESV (reference sequence). The CDR3 sequence: CASSLDGTEGETQYF. Written as DNA, the CDR3 is TGTGCCAGCAGCTTAGATGGGACAGAAGGAGAGACCCAGTACTTC.

This clone was observed a handful of times. CDR3 residues: CASSAQGQGYGYTF. The CDR3 DNA is TGTGCCAGCAGCGCGCAGGGGCAGGGGTATGGCTACACCTTC. V and J are TRBV9 and TRBJ1-2; the D gene is possibly TRBD1 (6 bases). The CDR3 covers 14 residues. V lost 3 bases, J lost 5 bases, and 14 bases lay in between. CDR1 and CDR2 from the germline V gene are SGDLS and YYNGEE.

The J gene is TRBJ1-2, the V gene TRBV19; D unclear. CDR1 LNHDA and CDR2 SQIVND come from the germline V gene (reference sequence). V lost 3 bases, J lost 0 bases, and 11 bases lay in between. The CDR3 runs 15 residues. The CDR3 DNA reads as TGTGCCAGTAGTATCCGCGGTCCGCCTAACTATGGCTACACCTTC. Translating it yields CASSIRGPPNYGYTF.

The V and J genes are TRBV27 and TRBJ1-2; D gene ambiguous. Germline CDR1 MNHEY, CDR2 SMNVEV (reference sequence). V gave up 0 bases and J gave up 6 bases, with 14 bases separating them. The CDR3 runs to 15 residues. CDR3 amino acids: CASSLSNSGGDGYTF. Written as DNA, the CDR3 is TGTGCCAGCAGTTTATCGAATTCGGGCGGGGATGGCTACACCTTC.

The rearrangement joins TRBV5-6 to TRBJ1-6; D gene unclear. V was clipped by 0 bases and J by 14 bases, with 9 bases between them. Germline V gene lookup returns CDR1 SGHDT and CDR2 YYEEEE. The CDR3 runs 12 residues. For the CDR3, the DNA is TGTGCCAGCAGCTTGGGCCCTACGGCCCTCCACTTT. Protein sequence: CASSLGPTALHF.

The V gene is TRBV5-1, the J gene TRBJ2-5; D is possibly TRBD2 (6 bases). CDR1 is SGHRS, CDR2 YFSETQ, per germline. This CDR3 comprises 11 residues. Trimming took off 5 bases at V and 7 bases at J, with 9 bases between the two ends. In DNA, the CDR3 is TGCGCCAGCAGGGGAGGCGGGACCCAGTACTTC. Protein product: CASRGGGTQYF. The full variable domain, in which reference TRBV5-1 and TRBJ2-5 provide the parts outside the CDR3, is KAGVTQTPRYLIKTRGQQVTLSCSPISGHRSVSWYQQTPGQGLQFLFEYFSETQRNKGNFPGRFSGRQFSNSRSEMNVSTLELGDSALYLCASRGGGTQYFGPGTRLLVL.

The sample holds one count of this clone. This could be a read error, since a much larger clone is one nucleotide away. The J gene is TRBJ1-1, the V gene TRBV7-3; D gene ambiguous. The CDR3 has 13 residues. CDR1 and CDR2 (germline): SGHTA, FQGTGA. Trimming stripped 2 bases from V and 1 base from J, with 5 bases between. CDR3 nucleotide sequence: TGTGCCAGCAGCTTACAGGCGAACACTGAAGCTTTCTTT. This sequence encodes CASSLQANTEAFF. Using reference TRBV7-3 and TRBJ1-1 for the parts outside the CDR3, the full variable domain is GAGVSQTPSNKVTEKGKYVELRCDPISGHTALYWYRQSLGQGPEFLIYFQGTGAADDSGLPNDRFFAVRPEGSVSTLKIQRTERGDSAVYLCASSLQANTEAFFGQGTRLTVV.

The chain has TRBV7-2 and TRBJ1-6, with D tentatively TRBD1 (5 bases). This CDR3 is 13 amino acids long. With 5 bases removed from V and 7 bases from J, the gap between germline ends came to 9 bases. Looked up from germline, CDR1 is SGHTA and CDR2 is FQGNSA. The CDR3 loop is CASSPGGNSPLHF. The CDR3 DNA follows: TGTGCCAGCAGCCCGGGGGGAAATTCACCCCTCCACTTT. Using reference TRBV7-2 and TRBJ1-6 for the parts outside the CDR3, the full variable domain is GAGVSQSPSNKVTEKGKDVELRCDPISGHTALYWYRQSLGQGLEFLIYFQGNSAPDKSGLPSDRFSAERTGGSVSTLTIQRTQQEDSAVYLCASSPGGNSPLHFGNGTRLTVT.